This entry features one T cell receptor beta chain sequence. Clones were read by immunoSEQ multiplex PCR, and TCRdb kept only the in-frame ones, dropping some. Of 50,000 to 65,000 clones in the sample, 90% to 97% were seen once. The sample belongs to a study of T cell changes during pregnancy in multiple sclerosis. This CDR3 spans 14 amino acids. CDR1 SGHRS and CDR2 YFSETQ come from the germline V gene. Trimming took 4 bases from V and 3 from J, leaving 13 bases between them. Sample: CD8+ T cells from peripheral blood mononuclear cells, taken after pregnancy. This rearrangement joins TRBV5-1 to TRBJ2-5, with a weak D call TRBD1 (5 bases). The clonotype comes from a female donor with multiple sclerosis, enrolled in a pregnancy study. CDR3 protein: CASSVGQGEETQYF. In nucleotides, the CDR3 is TGCGCCAGCAGCGTCGGACAAGGAGAAGAGACCCAGTACTTC.